These 23 T cell receptor beta chains were all obtained from the same sample, sequenced in a study of T-cell memory formation after mild COVID-19. TCRdb passed the 5' RACE reads through MiXCR, listing each CDR3 protein once. The sample consists of some 130,000 distinct CDR3 sequences, 5% to 6.5% of them appearing once. What was sequenced was PBMCs or a T cell subset sorted from them (not recorded which). These receptors came from an adult woman who had mild COVID-19 (a few samples of this study predate the infection). Cell type and time point are not known.

This clonotype has a count of ten or more. The chain joins TRBV6-5 to TRBJ1-2; D call uncertain. The ends were cut back, 4 bases at V and 0 bases at J, with 15 bases in the middle. The V gene's germline CDR1 is MNHEY and CDR2 SVGAGI. The CDR3 contains 16 residues. CDR3 residues: CASSSPSDATNYGYTF. The CDR3 region has the DNA TGTGCCAGCAGTTCCCCCTCCGACGCAACTAACTATGGCTACACCTTC.

This clonotype was recorded a few times. V and J are TRBV11-3 and TRBJ2-2; a possible D gene is TRBD1 (5 bases). The germline V and J ends were trimmed by 0 bases and 0 bases, with 8 bases remaining between them. From germline, CDR1 is SGHNT and CDR2 YENEEA. The CDR3 loop spans 16 amino acids. Here the CDR3 reads CASSLEPGSNTGELFF. CDR3 nucleotides: TGTGCCAGCAGCTTAGAACCAGGGTCGAACACCGGGGAGCTGTTTTTT.

In its sample, this clonotype was seen many times. The genes are TRBV5-1 and TRBJ1-3; D not resolved. The CDR3 spans 16 residues. The V and J ends lost 0 bases and 1 base respectively, with 11 bases between them. The germline V gene encodes CDR1 SGHRS and CDR2 YFSETQ. Here the CDR3 reads CASSLGPTASGNTIYF. CDR3 nucleotide sequence: TGCGCCAGCAGCTTGGGACCTACCGCTTCTGGAAACACCATATATTTT.

In regard to this clonotype: One end of the junction fails to match germline, which may point to a read error. This sequence joins TRBV12-3 or TRBV12-4 and TRBJ2-1; the match to TRBD1 covers 8 bases. This CDR3 has 15 residues. CDR3 amino acids: CASSHNRGQAGPTDF. The CDR3 DNA sequence: TGTGCCAGCAGCCATAACCGGGGACAGGCGGGTCCGACGGACTTC.

This clonotype was observed a handful of times. The genes are TRBV10-3 and TRBJ1-2; TRBD1 is a possible D gene (5 bases). The CDR3 loop spans 14 amino acids. V lost 6 bases, J lost 6 bases, and 17 bases lay in between. Per the germline V gene, CDR1 is ENHRY and CDR2 is SYGVKD. This chain's CDR3 is CAISPGTRKDGYTF. The CDR3, as DNA: TGTGCCATCAGCCCCGGGACTCGGAAGGATGGCTACACCTTC.

There are many counts of this clonotype. The J gene is TRBJ2-2, the V gene TRBV7-9; D may correspond to TRBD1 or TRBD2 (5 bases each). From germline, CDR1 is SEHNR and CDR2 FQNEAQ (reference sequence). CDR3 length: 15 amino acids. V lost 6 bases and J lost 4, with 15 bases in between. CDR3 nucleotide sequence: TGTGCCAGCAGATTTATGCAGGGAGTCACCGGGGAGCTGTTTTTT. It translates to CASRFMQGVTGELFF.

V usage is TRBV5-1 and J usage is TRBJ2-1; 8 bases map to TRBD2. The CDR3 spans 14 residues. The germline gives CDR1 SGHRS, CDR2 YFSETQ. V trimming: 1 base; J trimming: 7 bases; junction bases outside the gene matches: 4. CDR3 sequence: CASSLSASGNEQFF. In nucleotides, the CDR3 is TGCGCCAGCAGCTTGTCGGCTAGCGGGAATGAGCAGTTCTTC.

This rearrangement joins TRBV4-3 to TRBJ2-1; 9 positions agree with TRBD1. The trim removed 5 bases at V and 4 bases at J, leaving 9 bases unmatched. This CDR3 is 16 amino acids long. CDR1 LGHNA and CDR2 YSLEER come from the germline V gene. In DNA, the CDR3 is TGCGCCAGCAGCGAGATGCCGGACAGGGGATACAATGAGCAGTTCTTC. Its translation is CASSEMPDRGYNEQFF.

The J gene is TRBJ2-2, the V gene TRBV4-3, with D possibly matching TRBD2 (5 bases). This CDR3 spans 15 amino acids. Germline assignment: CDR1 LGHNA and CDR2 YSLEER. The V and J ends lost 0 bases and 2 bases respectively, with 7 bases between them. CDR3 nucleotide sequence: TGCGCCAGCAGCCAAGATTGGACTAACACCGGGGAGCTGTTTTTT. Translated: CASSQDWTNTGELFF.

The rearrangement links TRBV2 to TRBJ2-7; D is ambiguous. V was trimmed by 2 bases and J by 6 bases, leaving 11 bases between them. Germline values: CDR1 SNHLY, CDR2 FYNNEI. CDR3 length: 13 residues. Here the CDR3 reads CASSELFFPEQYV. The CDR3 DNA is TGTGCCAGCAGTGAATTGTTCTTTCCCGAGCAGTACGTC.

This clonotype appeared a few times. The rearrangement uses TRBV18 and TRBJ2-1; 10 bases line up with TRBD1. The CDR3 totals 17 residues. Losses at the gene ends were 5 bases for V and 6 bases for J; bases not matched to a gene: 13. Germline CDR1 and CDR2: KGHSH and LQKENI. CDR3 protein: CASSSLLDRGSINEQFF. DNA of the CDR3: TGTGCCAGCTCATCGCTACTGGACAGGGGGTCTATCAATGAGCAGTTCTTC.

Ten or more counts support this clonotype. V gene TRBV4-2 combines with J gene TRBJ2-2, with D perhaps TRBD1 (6 bases). Deletions cut 0 bases from V and 6 bases from J, with 11 bases between. Germline loops: CDR1 LGHNA, CDR2 YNFKEQ. CDR3 length: 15 residues. The chain's CDR3 is CASSQEFRGAGELFF. The CDR3 DNA sequence: TGTGCCAGCAGCCAAGAATTCAGGGGAGCCGGGGAGCTGTTTTTT.

This clonotype showed up many times. For the CDR3, the DNA is TGTGCCAGCAGTTCCCACAGGGCCACGGACACTGAAGCTTTCTTT. Amino acids: CASSSHRATDTEAFF. The chain recombines TRBV12-3 or TRBV12-4 with TRBJ1-1; a possible D gene is TRBD1 (6 bases). The CDR3 length is 15 residues. V lost 4 bases and J lost 3, with 15 bases in between.

Many counts were recorded for this clonotype. This rearrangement joins TRBV12-3 or TRBV12-4 to TRBJ2-5, with D maybe TRBD2 (6 bases). This CDR3 has 13 amino acids. Trimming took 5 bases from V and 5 from J, leaving 12 bases between them. DNA for the CDR3: TGTGCCAGCAGTGCGGGGTCCGGGGAGACCCAGTACTTC. Protein: CASSAGSGETQYF.

The sample holds a few counts of this clonotype. The CDR3 bases are TGTGCCAGCAGTTTAACCAGGGGAAGGCCCACAGGATCTGGGGCCAACGTCCTGACTTTC. This encodes CASSLTRGRPTGSGANVLTF. The gene calls are TRBV27 and TRBJ2-6; maybe TRBD1 (6 bases). Germline V gene lookup returns CDR1 MNHEY and CDR2 SMNVEV (reference sequence). This CDR3 is built from 20 residues. V was pared by 2 bases and J by 1 base, with 21 bases between.

The V call is TRBV20-1, the J call TRBJ2-1; 11 bases align to TRBD2. The CDR3 loop spans 15 amino acids. Germline V lookup: CDR1 DFQATT, CDR2 SNEGSKA (reference sequence). Trimming at V came to 6 bases and at J to 6 bases, leaving 10 bases not matched to a gene. The CDR3 reads CSAGYLGTSGNEQFF. CDR3 bases: TGCAGTGCCGGGTATCTCGGGACTAGCGGCAATGAGCAGTTCTTC.

This clonotype showed up many times. CDR3 sequence reads: CASTLSVYGARGYGYTF. DNA of the CDR3: TGTGCCAGCACCCTTTCGGTTTATGGGGCGCGTGGCTATGGCTACACCTTC. This chain connects TRBV7-2 to TRBJ1-2, with a possible D match to TRBD1 (5 bases). This CDR3 is built from 17 residues. Germline CDR1 reads SGHTA; CDR2 reads FQGNSA. V was clipped by 7 bases and J by 4 bases, with 25 bases between them. Full variable domain (outside the CDR3, taken from reference TRBV7-2 and TRBJ1-2): GAGVSQSPSNKVTEKGKDVELRCDPISGHTALYWYRQSLGQGLEFLIYFQGNSAPDKSGLPSDRFSAERTGGSVSTLTIQRTQQEDSAVYLCASTLSVYGARGYGYTFGSGTRLTVV.

The chain combines TRBV18 with TRBJ1-1; D is ambiguous. Between the trimmed V and J ends, which lost 2 bases and 4 bases, there was a span of 8 bases. The CDR3 length is 13 residues. The germline CDR1 and CDR2 sequences are KGHSH and LQKENI. CDR3 sequence reads: CASSPGLGTEAFF. In nucleotides, the CDR3 is TGTGCCAGCTCACCAGGGTTAGGCACTGAAGCTTTCTTT. The full variable domain, its missing parts supplied by reference TRBV18 and TRBJ1-1, is NAGVMQNPRHLVRRRGQEARLRCSPMKGHSHVYWYRQLPEEGLKFMVYLQKENIIDESGMPKERFSAEFPKEGPSILRIQQVVRGDSAAYFCASSPGLGTEAFFGQGTRLTVV.

V gene TRBV12-3 or TRBV12-4 combines with J gene TRBJ1-6; no definite D call. CDR3 size: 15 residues. Trimming pared 5 bases from V and 11 bases from J, leaving 19 bases between. The CDR3 DNA reads TGTGCCAGCAGTCCCCAGGCTTCTGAATGGACACCCCTCCACTTT. Translating it yields CASSPQASEWTPLHF.

The chain couples TRBV5-1 to TRBJ2-2; 7 bases are shared with TRBD1. Germline loops: CDR1 SGHRS, CDR2 YFSETQ. V shed 4 bases and J 1 base; nucleotides not matched to a gene: 4. The CDR3 has 15 amino acids. CDR3 bases: TGCGCCAGCAGCCCGAGGACAGGGAACACCGGGGAGCTGTTTTTT. This sequence encodes CASSPRTGNTGELFF.

This clonotype was detected many times. The chain employs TRBV18 and TRBJ2-1; 7 nucleotides match TRBD2. Germline CDR1 reads KGHSH; CDR2 reads LQKENI. With 9 bases clipped from V and 1 base from J, the junction kept 6 bases outside the gene matches. This CDR3 contains 14 residues. The CDR3 loop is CASSGGESYNEQFF. In nucleotides, the CDR3 is TGTGCCAGTTCGGGGGGAGAATCCTACAATGAGCAGTTCTTC.

This clonotype was recorded a few times. V usage is TRBV6-5 and J usage is TRBJ2-4, with D perhaps TRBD1 (6 bases). Germline CDR1 and CDR2: MNHEY and SVGAGI. CDR3 size: 17 residues. The V and J ends lost 0 bases and 0 bases respectively, with 12 bases between them. CDR3 loop: CASSYSGQGLAKNIQYF. The CDR3 DNA follows: TGTGCCAGCAGTTACTCGGGGCAGGGGCTAGCCAAAAACATTCAGTACTTC.

The chain has TRBV25-1 and TRBJ1-2; D unclear. Trimming removed 3 bases at V and 5 bases at J, with 13 bases between. Germline V lookup: CDR1 MGHDK, CDR2 SYGVNS. The length of the CDR3 is 14 residues. This chain's CDR3 is CASSETTFRYGYTF. CDR3 bases: TGTGCCAGCAGTGAGACGACCTTTCGATATGGCTACACCTTC.